These 27 T cell receptor beta chains came from one sample sequenced in a study of regulatory T cells in long-lasting Graves disease (dated by TCRdb to the early 2020s). In light of the paper, this sample's time point label describes: newly diagnosed GD, antithyroid drugs for less than 3 months. For both TCR sequencing and RNA sequencing, RNA was extracted from PBMCs in TRIzol. Library preparation was by multiplex PCR. The sequencer was an Illumina HiSeq 4000. To build TCR beta libraries, CDR3 regions were amplified by Arm-PCR using iRepertoire HTBI primers. TCRdb reworked the public reads: Q25 trimming with fastp, MiXCR clone assembly, productive beta chains retained. Rows merge per CDR3 protein into single entries with the most common DNA and genes. This sample lists roughly 420,000 distinct CDR3 sequences; roughly a sixth were detected once. The ten largest make up about 20% of the sample. Sequences were derived from peripheral blood mononuclear cells (PBMCs), sampled at new diagnosis, from a patient treated with antithyroid drugs. The receptors shown here come from a female donor with Graves disease.

The chain combines TRBV28 with TRBJ1-2, with unresolved D. V lost 0 bases and J lost 8, with 13 bases in between. Germline V gives CDR1 MDHEN, CDR2 SYDVKM. The CDR3 runs 14 residues. CDR3 in DNA: TGTGCCAGCAGTTTATGGGCGAGGTCTGGAGGCTACACCTTC. This codes for CASSLWARSGGYTF.

This clonotype was picked up many times. The chain joins TRBV9 to TRBJ1-4, with D perhaps TRBD1 (5 bases). This CDR3 is built from 16 residues. Deletions cut 0 bases from V and 8 bases from J, with 17 bases between. Per germline, CDR1 SGDLS and CDR2 YYNGEE. CDR3 in amino acids: CASSVGGGWGDEKLFF. The CDR3 DNA reads as TGTGCCAGCAGCGTAGGAGGCGGCTGGGGGGACGAAAAACTGTTTTTT.

Many counts were recorded for this clonotype. V usage is TRBV28 and J usage is TRBJ2-7, with D possibly being TRBD1 (6 bases). Germline loops: CDR1 MDHEN, CDR2 SYDVKM. This CDR3 spans 16 amino acids. Trimming shortened V by 4 bases and J by 3 bases, and 19 bases separated the two germline ends. This CDR3 reads CASSSPRGSLNYEQYF. CDR3 nucleotides: TGTGCCAGCAGTTCACCCAGGGGCTCATTGAACTACGAGCAGTACTTC.

A word on this clonotype: The junction departs from the called germline gene at one end, perhaps through a read error. V and J are TRBV5-1 and TRBJ2-5, with a weak D call TRBD1 (5 bases). Germline CDR1 is SGHRS and CDR2 is YFSETQ. This CDR3 region has 14 residues. The CDR3 sequence: CASSVGGAHETQYF. The CDR3 nucleotides read TGTGCCAGCAGCGTAGGTGGGGCCCACGAGACCCAGTACTTC.

This clonotype has more than one count but fewer than ten. The CDR3 bases are TGTGCCAGTAGTATAGGAGGACCCACTGAAGCTTTCTTT. It specifies CASSIGGPTEAFF. The rearrangement uses TRBV19 and TRBJ1-1; D gene ambiguous. Trimming took off 1 base at V and 4 bases at J, with 7 bases between the two ends. The CDR3 has 13 amino acids. Germline V gene sequence: CDR1 LNHDA, CDR2 SQIVND (reference sequence).

This clonotype was detected many times. The V gene is TRBV29-1, the J gene TRBJ2-3; D is undetermined. The CDR3 runs to 12 residues. Germline assignment: CDR1 SQVTM and CDR2 ANQGSEA. V was cut by 0 bases and J by 5 bases, with 6 bases left in between. The CDR3 region has the DNA TGCAGCGTTGAAGAAAACAGAGATACGCAGTATTTT. Protein sequence: CSVEENRDTQYF.

Ten or more counts support this clonotype. This chain connects TRBV28 to TRBJ2-3; 8 bases fit TRBD1. Germline V CDR1 and CDR2: MDHEN, SYDVKM. CDR3 length: 17 amino acids. With 2 bases clipped from V and 1 base from J, the junction kept 8 bases outside the gene matches. Here the CDR3 reads CASSLPGQGFGTDTQYF. CDR3 DNA sequence: TGTGCCAGCAGTTTACCCGGACAGGGCTTCGGCACAGATACGCAGTATTTT.

This clonotype was observed at least ten times. The J gene is TRBJ1-4, the V gene TRBV5-6, with no clear D. Germline assignment: CDR1 SGHDT and CDR2 YYEEEE. The V and J ends lost 3 bases and 5 bases respectively, with 17 bases between them. The CDR3 sequence is 16 residues long. DNA for the CDR3: TGTGCCAGCAGCTACGGTCTGTGGTACGAAAATGAAAAACTGTTTTTT. Protein: CASSYGLWYENEKLFF.

This clonotype was recorded at least ten times. This rearrangement joins TRBV19 to TRBJ1-1, with D unresolved. V dropped 6 bases and J dropped 1 base, with 18 bases sitting between them. From germline, CDR1 is LNHDA and CDR2 SQIVND (reference sequence). The CDR3 has 16 residues. CDR3 amino acids: CASRFLGEVENTEAFF. In nucleotides, the CDR3 is TGTGCCAGTAGGTTCCTAGGTGAGGTAGAGAACACTGAAGCTTTCTTT. Variable domain in full (rest from reference TRBV19 and TRBJ1-1): DGGITQSPKYLFRKEGQNVTLSCEQNLNHDAMYWYRQDPGQGLRLIYYSQIVNDFQKGDIAEGYSVSREKKESFPLTVTSAQKNPTAFYLCASRFLGEVENTEAFFGQGTRLTVV.

The table lists this clonotype with many counts. The chain couples TRBV12-5 to TRBJ2-3, with 12 positions matching TRBD2. The CDR3 covers 19 residues. From germline, CDR1 is LGHNT and CDR2 FRNRAP. V shed 0 bases, J shed 2 bases, and the junction held 9 bases outside the gene matches. The DNA for the CDR3 is TGTGCTAGTGGTTTGGTCCTAGCGGGAGGGAGTCGAGCCACAGATACGCAGTATTTT. This translates into CASGLVLAGGSRATDTQYF.

This clonotype has at least ten counts. The V and J genes are TRBV11-2 and TRBJ1-6, with D unresolved. CDR3 length equals 16 residues. Trimming pared 2 bases from V and 10 bases from J, leaving 18 bases between. Germline V gives CDR1 SGHAT, CDR2 FQNNGV. CDR3 nucleotide sequence: TGTGCCAGCAGCTTACTTCCGCGAGCGGGAAGCTCACCCCTCCACTTT. Its translation: CASSLLPRAGSSPLHF.

Concerning this clonotype: It may be a read error: a sequence one base away is much more abundant. This chain joins TRBV10-3 and TRBJ1-5; the D gene is possibly TRBD1 (5 bases). Germline CDR1 ENHRY, CDR2 SYGVKD. Trimming took 4 bases from V and 7 from J, leaving 11 bases between them. The CDR3 is 13 amino acids. CDR3 protein: CAISGGGPQPQHF. The CDR3 nucleotides are TGTGCCATCAGTGGTGGGGGTCCCCAGCCCCAGCATTTT.

In its sample, this clonotype was seen many times. The chain links TRBV5-1 to TRBJ2-7; D may match TRBD1 or TRBD2 (5 bases each). V was pared by 3 bases and J by 3 bases, with 10 bases between. Germline values: CDR1 SGHRS, CDR2 YFSETQ. The CDR3 spans 13 residues. The CDR3 here is CASSYGTDYEQYF. The DNA of the CDR3 is TGCGCCAGCAGCTACGGGACGGACTACGAGCAGTACTTC.

This clonotype was seen only a few times. The V call is TRBV19, the J call TRBJ2-1; D gene uncertain. Germline V gives CDR1 LNHDA, CDR2 SQIVND (reference sequence). The CDR3 is 14 amino acids. The V end lost 8 bases, the J end lost 6 bases, and 17 bases lay between the germline ends. The CDR3 region is CASRQVSGSNEQFF. CDR3 nucleotides: TGTGCCAGTCGCCAAGTGTCTGGCTCCAATGAGCAGTTCTTC.

This clonotype was found many times. The chain employs TRBV7-9 and TRBJ1-1; D is possibly TRBD1 (6 bases). The CDR3 spans 13 residues. Looked up from germline, CDR1 is SEHNR and CDR2 is FQNEAQ (reference sequence). With 6 bases removed from V and 3 bases from J, the gap between germline ends came to 11 bases. The CDR3 coding sequence is TGTGCCAGCAGGGAGACAGGTTACACTGAAGCTTTCTTT. The encoded protein is CASRETGYTEAFF.

There are many counts of this clonotype. V and J are TRBV19 and TRBJ2-5; D is undetermined. This CDR3 is 15 amino acids long. With 6 bases removed from V and 5 bases from J, the gap between germline ends came to 19 bases. Germline V lookup: CDR1 LNHDA, CDR2 SQIVND (reference sequence). Here the CDR3 reads CASRMDGGVGETQYF. Written as DNA, the CDR3 is TGTGCCAGTAGGATGGACGGTGGGGTCGGCGAGACCCAGTACTTC. Full variable domain (outside the CDR3, taken from reference TRBV19 and TRBJ2-5): DGGITQSPKYLFRKEGQNVTLSCEQNLNHDAMYWYRQDPGQGLRLIYYSQIVNDFQKGDIAEGYSVSREKKESFPLTVTSAQKNPTAFYLCASRMDGGVGETQYFGPGTRLLVL.

Note on this clonotype: Given a much more abundant clone one base away, this may be a read error. The chain links TRBV5-6 to TRBJ1-4; D is possibly TRBD1 (5 bases). Germline V lookup: CDR1 SGHDT, CDR2 YYEEEE. The CDR3 has 15 amino acids. The CDR3 region has the DNA TGTGTCAGCAGCATGAGGGGACCTCGAGGTGAAAAACTGTTTTTT. Amino acid sequence: CVSSMRGPRGEKLFF.

This clonotype was counted many times. This chain connects TRBV20-1 to TRBJ2-1, with 11 bases fitting TRBD2. The J segment lost 0 bases and the V segment lost 6 bases, leaving 10 bases of the junction unmatched. CDR1 and CDR2 (germline): DFQATT, SNEGSKA (reference sequence). CDR3 length: 17 amino acids. CDR3 sequence (DNA): TGCAGTGCCGCGGGACTAGCGGATTCGAGCTCCTACAATGAGCAGTTCTTC. It yields the protein CSAAGLADSSSYNEQFF.

This clonotype was recorded many times. The gene calls are TRBV12-3 or TRBV12-4 and TRBJ1-5; D unclear. This CDR3 is 17 amino acids long. V was cut by 7 bases and J by 2 bases, with 21 bases left in between. The CDR3 spells CASTRRLMGRGNQPQHF. The CDR3 nucleotides are TGTGCCAGCACCAGGAGGCTGATGGGTCGGGGCAATCAGCCCCAGCATTTT.

Many counts were recorded for this clonotype. The CDR3 DNA reads as TGTGCCAGCAGACCCCATACCGGGGACAGCGGGAACACTGAAGCTTTCTTT. Translation gives CASRPHTGDSGNTEAFF. This chain connects TRBV27 to TRBJ1-1, with 7 nucleotides matching TRBD1. The CDR3 runs to 17 residues. Trimming at V came to 6 bases and at J to 1 base, leaving 14 bases not matched to a gene. Germline V gene sequence: CDR1 MNHEY, CDR2 SMNVEV (reference sequence).

This clonotype was seen repeatedly, ten times or more. The rearrangement uses TRBV2 and TRBJ2-3; 7 bases agree with TRBD2. The ends lost 10 bases at V and 1 base at J; junction bases unmatched: 5. Germline-derived CDR1 and CDR2 are SNHLY and FYNNEI. The CDR3 extends over 13 amino acids. In DNA form, the CDR3 reads TGTGCCACCCTGGGAGGGGGCACAGATACGCAGTATTTT. As protein: CATLGGGTDTQYF.

This clonotype was counted only a few times. The V and J genes are TRBV27 and TRBJ2-2; the D gene is possibly TRBD1 (7 bases). CDR1 is MNHEY, CDR2 SMNVEV, per germline (reference sequence). CDR3 size: 17 residues. The ends were cut back, 0 bases at V and 4 bases at J, with 15 bases in the middle. The chain's CDR3 is CASSLSSGGTATGELFF. The DNA of the CDR3 is TGTGCCAGCAGTTTATCGTCTGGGGGGACAGCCACCGGGGAGCTGTTTTTT.

In its sample, this clonotype was seen many times. The chain links TRBV6-1 to TRBJ2-7, with 8 bases identical to TRBD1. The CDR3 is 15 amino acids. Germline-derived CDR1 and CDR2 are MNHNS and SASEGT. V trimming: 6 bases; J trimming: 1 base; junction bases outside the gene matches: 8. CDR3 amino acids: CASRTDRGGSYEQYF. The CDR3 nucleotides are TGTGCCAGCAGGACCGACAGGGGAGGATCCTACGAGCAGTACTTC.

This clonotype appeared many times. V usage is TRBV12-3 or TRBV12-4 and J usage is TRBJ1-5; TRBD1 matches 8 bases. V shed 1 base, J shed 7 bases, and the junction held 6 bases outside the gene matches. The CDR3 spans 15 residues. CDR3 sequence: CASSLEGRGRQPQHF. The CDR3 DNA is TGTGCCAGCAGTTTAGAGGGCAGGGGGCGCCAGCCCCAGCATTTT.

At least ten counts were recorded for this clonotype. The rearrangement links TRBV2 to TRBJ1-4; possible D gene TRBD1, 6 bases. Germline-derived CDR1 and CDR2 are SNHLY and FYNNEI. Trimming stripped 5 bases from V and 3 bases from J, with 13 bases between. The CDR3 length is 15 residues. CDR3 sequence: CASSYGGQANEKLFF. The CDR3 coding sequence is TGTGCCAGCAGTTATGGGGGGCAGGCTAATGAAAAACTGTTTTTT.

This clonotype was counted many times. The rearrangement uses TRBV29-1 and TRBJ2-7; possibly TRBD2 for D (5 bases). Germline CDR1 is SQVTM and CDR2 is ANQGSEA. The CDR3 is 12 residues long. The V end lost 6 bases, the J end lost 7 bases, and 16 bases lay between the germline ends. The DNA of the CDR3 is TGCAGCGTGATGGACTGGCTGTTTGAGCAGTACTTC. It encodes CSVMDWLFEQYF.

Concerning this clonotype: One base away lies a much larger clone, so this may be a sequencing read error. The chain carries TRBV27 and TRBJ1-2, with a possible D match to TRBD1 (6 bases). The germline V gene has CDR1 MNHEY and CDR2 SMNVEV (reference sequence). There are 12 residues in the CDR3. The CDR3 protein is CASSSDSYSYTF. CDR3 nucleotide sequence: TGTGCCAGCAGTTCGGACAGCTATAGCTACACCTTC.